A selection of T cell receptor beta chains follows, all from one sample in a study of cytomegalovirus exposure and HLA in healthy donors. Sequencing was performed with immunoSEQ multiplex PCR; in TCRdb, only in-frame clones are kept and a portion is missing. The sample records about 200,000 clones, 82% being singletons. The sample was PBMCs. The source is a boy aged 2 to 10 in good health and CMV-seronegative. Both conserved end residues are part of each CDR3. The order of the fields is D gene, J gene, V gene, clone size, CDR3 protein, CDR3 DNA. The D gene is left open where the match is weak. Rows may omit the clone size; those that give it use once, few, many or a size class.

d_call: TRBD1
j_call: TRBJ1-2
v_call: TRBV27
clone_size: once
cdr3_aa: CASSLSLQGEGYTF
cdr3_nt: TGTGCCAGCAGTTTATCACTCCAGGGGGAAGGCTACACCTTC

d_call: TRBD2
j_call: TRBJ2-7
v_call: TRBV13
clone_size: -
cdr3_aa: CASSRLAGATYEQYF
cdr3_nt: TGTGCCAGCAGCCGTCTAGCGGGCGCCACCTACGAGCAGTACTTC

d_call: -
j_call: TRBJ2-5
v_call: TRBV7-9
clone_size: few
cdr3_aa: CASSLSRGTQYF
cdr3_nt: TGTGCCAGCAGCTTATCACGCGGGACCCAGTACTTC

d_call: -
j_call: TRBJ1-2
v_call: TRBV2
clone_size: -
cdr3_aa: CASSPSTPNYGYTF
cdr3_nt: TGTGCCAGCAGTCCTTCGACACCAAACTATGGCTACACCTTC

d_call: TRBD2
j_call: TRBJ2-3
v_call: TRBV9
clone_size: -
cdr3_aa: CASSASGGITDTQYF
cdr3_nt: TGTGCCAGCAGCGCTAGCGGGGGAATCACAGATACGCAGTATTTT

d_call: TRBD2
j_call: TRBJ2-1
v_call: TRBV7-3
clone_size: once
cdr3_aa: CASSLRPSGGASNEQFF
cdr3_nt: TGTGCCAGCAGCTTAAGGCCAAGCGGGGGGGCCTCCAATGAGCAGTTCTTC

d_call: -
j_call: TRBJ2-3
v_call: TRBV27
clone_size: once
cdr3_aa: CASSLSPGNAGIGSLDTQYF
cdr3_nt: TGTGCCAGCAGTTTATCGCCCGGGAACGCCGGGATTGGGTCCTTAGATACGCAGTATTTT

d_call: -
j_call: TRBJ1-6
v_call: TRBV7-2
clone_size: -
cdr3_aa: CASSFIRSNSPLHF
cdr3_nt: TGTGCCAGCAGCTTCATCAGGTCTAATTCACCCCTCCACTTT

d_call: -
j_call: TRBJ2-3
v_call: TRBV5-4
clone_size: -
cdr3_aa: CASSLEQGTDTQYF
cdr3_nt: TGTGCCAGCAGCTTGGAACAGGGTACCGATACGCAGTATTTT

d_call: -
j_call: TRBJ2-7
v_call: TRBV6-6
clone_size: few
cdr3_aa: CASSLSQGPYEQYF
cdr3_nt: TGTGCCAGCAGTTTGAGTCAGGGGCCCTACGAGCAGTACTTC

d_call: -
j_call: TRBJ1-1
v_call: TRBV2
clone_size: -
cdr3_aa: CASSPDMNTEAFF
cdr3_nt: TGTGCCAGCAGTCCAGACATGAACACTGAAGCTTTCTTT

d_call: TRBD1
j_call: TRBJ1-1
v_call: TRBV7-2
clone_size: -
cdr3_aa: CASSQRQGNTEAFF
cdr3_nt: TGTGCCAGCAGCCAGAGACAGGGGAACACTGAAGCTTTCTTT

d_call: TRBD2
j_call: TRBJ2-1
v_call: TRBV5-6
clone_size: -
cdr3_aa: CASSSIGGLAGDNEQFF
cdr3_nt: TGTGCCAGCAGCTCAATTGGGGGACTAGCGGGTGACAATGAGCAGTTCTTC

d_call: -
j_call: TRBJ1-4
v_call: TRBV4-1
clone_size: -
cdr3_aa: CASSQDWWVGQGLREKLFF
cdr3_nt: TGCGCCAGCAGCCAAGACTGGTGGGTGGGGCAGGGGTTGAGGGAAAAACTGTTTTTT